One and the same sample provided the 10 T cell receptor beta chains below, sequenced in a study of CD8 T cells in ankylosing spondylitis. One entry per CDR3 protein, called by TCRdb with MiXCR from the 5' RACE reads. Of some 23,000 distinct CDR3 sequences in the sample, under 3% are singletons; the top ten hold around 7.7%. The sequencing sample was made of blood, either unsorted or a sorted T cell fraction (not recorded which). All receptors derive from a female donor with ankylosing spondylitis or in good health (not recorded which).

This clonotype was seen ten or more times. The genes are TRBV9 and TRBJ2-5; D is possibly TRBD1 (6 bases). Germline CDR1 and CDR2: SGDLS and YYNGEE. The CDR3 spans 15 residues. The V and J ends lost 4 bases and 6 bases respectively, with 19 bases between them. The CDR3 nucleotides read TGTGCCAGCAGCCCGCAGAGCAGGGGCAGCCAGACCCAGTACTTC. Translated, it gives CASSPQSRGSQTQYF.

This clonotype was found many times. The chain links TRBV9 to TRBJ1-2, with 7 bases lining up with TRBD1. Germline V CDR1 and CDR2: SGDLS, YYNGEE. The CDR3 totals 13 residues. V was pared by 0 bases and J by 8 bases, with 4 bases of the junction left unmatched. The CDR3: CASSVVGGRGYTF. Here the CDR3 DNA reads TGTGCCAGCAGCGTAGTAGGGGGCAGGGGCTACACCTTC.

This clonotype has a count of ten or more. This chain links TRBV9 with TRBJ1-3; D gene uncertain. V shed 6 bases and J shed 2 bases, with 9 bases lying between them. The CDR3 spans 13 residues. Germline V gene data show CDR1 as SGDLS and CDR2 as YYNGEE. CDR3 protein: CASTPGPGNTIYF. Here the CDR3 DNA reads TGTGCCAGCACCCCGGGCCCTGGAAACACCATATATTTT.

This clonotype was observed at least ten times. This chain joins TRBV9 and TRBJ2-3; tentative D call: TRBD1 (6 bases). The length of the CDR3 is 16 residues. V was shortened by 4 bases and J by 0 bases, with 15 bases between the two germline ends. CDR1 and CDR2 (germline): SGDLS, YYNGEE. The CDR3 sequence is CASSRQAQTSTDTQYF. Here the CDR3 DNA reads TGTGCCAGCAGCAGACAGGCCCAAACTAGCACAGATACGCAGTATTTT.

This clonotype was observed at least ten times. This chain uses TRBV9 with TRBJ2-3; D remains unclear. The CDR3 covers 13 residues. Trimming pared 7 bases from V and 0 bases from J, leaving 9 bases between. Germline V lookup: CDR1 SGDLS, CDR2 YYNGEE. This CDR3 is CASGKGSTDTQYF. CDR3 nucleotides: TGTGCCAGCGGTAAAGGGAGCACAGATACGCAGTATTTT.

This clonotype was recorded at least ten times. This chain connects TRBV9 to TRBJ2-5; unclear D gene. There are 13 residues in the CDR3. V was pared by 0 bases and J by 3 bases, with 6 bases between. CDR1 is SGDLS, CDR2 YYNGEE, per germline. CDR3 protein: CASSVADEETQYF. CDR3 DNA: TGTGCCAGCAGCGTAGCTGACGAAGAGACCCAGTACTTC. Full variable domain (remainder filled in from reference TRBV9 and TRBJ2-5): DSGVTQTPKHLITATGQRVTLRCSPRSGDLSVYWYQQSLDQGLQFLIQYYNGEERAKGNILERFSAQQFPDLHSELNLSSLELGDSALYFCASSVADEETQYFGPGTRLLVL.

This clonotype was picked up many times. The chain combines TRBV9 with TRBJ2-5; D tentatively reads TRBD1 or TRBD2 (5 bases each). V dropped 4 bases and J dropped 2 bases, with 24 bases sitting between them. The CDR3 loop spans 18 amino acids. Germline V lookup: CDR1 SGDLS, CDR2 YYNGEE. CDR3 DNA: TGTGCCAGCAGCCCTACCTCACCTTCGGGGCCTATTCAAGAGACCCAGTACTTC. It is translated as CASSPTSPSGPIQETQYF.

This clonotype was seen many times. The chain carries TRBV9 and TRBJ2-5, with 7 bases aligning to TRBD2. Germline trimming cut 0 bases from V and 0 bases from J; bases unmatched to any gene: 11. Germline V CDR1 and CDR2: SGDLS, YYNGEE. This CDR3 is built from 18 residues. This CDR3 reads CASSVASFGAGYQETQYF. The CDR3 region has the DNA TGTGCCAGCAGCGTAGCCTCTTTCGGAGCGGGATACCAAGAGACCCAGTACTTC.

CDR3 in amino acids: CASSWGQGADGYTF. CDR3 sequence (DNA): TGTGCCAGCAGCTGGGGACAGGGGGCCGATGGCTACACCTTC. The V and J genes are TRBV7-9 and TRBJ1-2, with TRBD1 matching over 12 bases. V shed 4 bases and J 6 bases; nucleotides not matched to a gene: 3. From germline, CDR1 is SEHNR and CDR2 FQNEAQ (reference sequence). There are 14 residues in the CDR3.

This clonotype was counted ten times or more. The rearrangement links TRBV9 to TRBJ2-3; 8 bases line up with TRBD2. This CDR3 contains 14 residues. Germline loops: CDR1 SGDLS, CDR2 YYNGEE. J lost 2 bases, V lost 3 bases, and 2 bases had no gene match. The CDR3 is CASSALADTDTQYF. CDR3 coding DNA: TGTGCCAGCAGCGCACTAGCGGACACAGATACGCAGTATTTT.